This T cell receptor (beta chain) was recorded in a study of blood T cells in healthy people across ages. General study points: PBMCs left unsorted prevented a conclusive naive versus antigen-experienced comparison. Researchers judged that diversity estimates from one million T cells fell short of true values.

This CDR3 comprises 14 residues. Losses at the gene ends were 6 bases for V and 5 bases for J; bases not matched to a gene: 9. This clonotype was seen once. The antigen remains undetermined. Sample-barcoded 5' priming and a J-beta primer mix drove a second PCR of roughly 7 to 11 cycles. Each single sample gave us at least 2.5 million CDR3-containing paired-end reads. TCRdb ran MiXCR on the 5' RACE reads and lists one entry per CDR3 protein. The sample carries about 670,000 distinct CDR3 sequences, more than 45% recorded once. The clonotype originates from a woman aged 80 or older in good health. The chain uses TRBV12-3 or TRBV12-4 and TRBJ2-5; TRBD1 aligns across 7 bases. Specimen: blood. The CDR3 reads CASRSLSGGETQYF. The CDR3 bases are TGTGCCAGCAGGTCTTTGTCAGGGGGTGAGACCCAGTACTTC.